Following are 20 T cell receptor beta chains from one sample sequenced in a study of T cell changes during pregnancy in multiple sclerosis. Generated by immunoSEQ multiplex PCR, the TCRdb table keeps only in-frame clones and is missing some. This sample yields roughly 76,000 clones, of which roughly 91% are seen a single time; under 0.35% belongs to the top ten. The sequenced sample was CD4+ T cells from peripheral blood mononuclear cells, obtained after pregnancy. Receptors were obtained from a female donor with multiple sclerosis, enrolled in a pregnancy study.

This clone came up once. The chain joins TRBV6-1 to TRBJ2-3; TRBD1 agrees at 9 bases. Germline V gene lookup returns CDR1 MNHNS and CDR2 SASEGT. This CDR3 is 15 amino acids long. Trimming at V came to 6 bases and at J to 5 bases, leaving 9 bases not matched to a gene. The CDR3 loop is CASSWTGADEDTQYF. The CDR3 nucleotides are TGTGCCAGCAGCTGGACAGGGGCTGATGAAGATACGCAGTATTTT.

This chain connects TRBV7-2 to TRBJ2-1, with TRBD2 matching over 7 bases. Germline V CDR1 and CDR2: SGHTA, FQGNSA. CDR3 size: 13 residues. The junction had 6 bases not matched to a gene; V was cut back by 5 bases and J by 8 bases. The CDR3 bases are TGTGCCAGCAGCGCCTCCGGGGGGTATGAGCAGTTCTTC. Its protein is CASSASGGYEQFF.

This sequence joins TRBV7-2 and TRBJ2-3; a weak D match, TRBD1 (5 bases). The CDR3 totals 13 residues. Germline assignment: CDR1 SGHTA and CDR2 FQGNSA. V was pared by 5 bases and J by 3 bases, with 9 bases between. The CDR3 region is CASSRPGTDTQYF. CDR3 coding DNA: TGTGCCAGCAGCCGTCCAGGGACAGATACGCAGTATTTT. Using reference TRBV7-2 and TRBJ2-3 for the parts outside the CDR3, the full variable domain is GAGVSQSPSNKVTEKGKDVELRCDPISGHTALYWYRQSLGQGLEFLIYFQGNSAPDKSGLPSDRFSAERTGGSVSTLTIQRTQQEDSAVYLCASSRPGTDTQYFGPGTRLTVL.

The gene calls are TRBV11-2 and TRBJ2-7, with TRBD2 identical over 7 bases. Germline CDR1 reads SGHAT; CDR2 reads FQNNGV. V lost 1 base, J lost 3 bases, and 15 bases stayed unmatched. The CDR3 is made up of 18 amino acids. This CDR3 reads CASSLGGFGWEGDYEQYF. CDR3 bases: TGTGCCAGCAGCTTAGGAGGTTTTGGGTGGGAGGGCGACTACGAGCAGTACTTC.

The chain is built from TRBV30 and TRBJ2-7; 9 bases are a match to TRBD1. Germline assignment: CDR1 GTSNPN and CDR2 SVGIG (reference sequence). The CDR3 contains 15 residues. V lost 8 bases to trimming and J lost 2 bases; unmatched junction nucleotides: 13. The CDR3 here is CAGGKLGQGTYEQYF. CDR3 coding DNA: TGTGCCGGGGGGAAGCTGGGACAGGGAACCTACGAGCAGTACTTC. The complete variable domain, with remaining parts taken from reference TRBV30 and TRBJ2-7, reads SQTIHQWPATLVQPVGSPLSLECTVEGTSNPNLYWYRQAAGRGLQLLFYSVGIGQISSEVPQNLSASRPQDRQFILSSKKLLLSDSGFYLCAGGKLGQGTYEQYFGPGTRLTVT.

The CDR3 sequence is CASSTTPYSNQPQHF. The CDR3 DNA reads TGTGCCAGCAGCACGACACCTTATAGCAATCAGCCCCAGCATTTT. J is TRBJ1-5 and V is TRBV5-5; no definite D call. CDR1 SGHKS and CDR2 YYEKEE come from the germline V gene (reference sequence). Trimming shortened V by 4 bases and J by 0 bases, and 11 bases separated the two germline ends. The CDR3 extends over 15 amino acids.

The chain combines TRBV2 with TRBJ1-1; maybe TRBD1 (5 bases). V was shortened by 7 bases and J by 5 bases, with 14 bases between the two germline ends. The CDR3 consists of 13 residues. Germline V gene sequence: CDR1 SNHLY, CDR2 FYNNEI. This CDR3 reads CASTQGLWTEAFF. The CDR3, as DNA: TGTGCCAGCACGCAGGGTCTCTGGACTGAAGCTTTCTTT.

This clone was recorded only once. Here the CDR3 reads CASSQLGQGFEQYF. Written as DNA, the CDR3 is TGTGCCAGCAGCCAATTGGGACAGGGCTTCGAGCAGTACTTC. The rearrangement uses TRBV16 and TRBJ2-7; 9 nucleotides match TRBD1. Per germline, CDR1 KGHSY and CDR2 FQNENV. CDR3 length: 14 amino acids. V lost 1 base and J lost 6; bases outside the gene matches: 4.

V is TRBV18 and J is TRBJ2-7, with D possibly matching TRBD1 (6 bases). CDR3 size: 14 residues. The germline CDR1 and CDR2 sequences are KGHSH and LQKENI. The germline V and J ends were trimmed by 3 bases and 2 bases, with 11 bases remaining between them. CDR3 in amino acids: CASSPRQGTYEQYF. CDR3 DNA: TGTGCCAGCTCACCGAGGCAGGGGACCTACGAGCAGTACTTC.

The CDR3 is CASSARGQVNTEAFF. Here the CDR3 DNA reads TGTGCCAGCAGTGCCAGGGGGCAGGTGAACACTGAAGCTTTCTTT. The chain links TRBV6-1 to TRBJ1-1; 8 bases map to TRBD1. This CDR3 has 15 residues. Germline assignment: CDR1 MNHNS and CDR2 SASEGT. Losses at the gene ends were 4 bases for V and 0 bases for J; bases not matched to a gene: 4.

V is TRBV7-3 and J is TRBJ2-1; 13 bases match TRBD2. Germline lookup yields CDR1 SGHTA and CDR2 FQGTGA. The CDR3 contains 15 residues. J gave up 4 bases and V 4 bases, and 1 base lay outside the gene matches. CDR3 loop: CASSSGLAGYNEQFF. The CDR3 bases are TGTGCCAGCAGCTCGGGACTAGCGGGGTACAATGAGCAGTTCTTC.

The chain is built from TRBV28 and TRBJ2-1, with 8 bases identical to TRBD1. The V gene's germline CDR1 is MDHEN and CDR2 SYDVKM. The CDR3 is 13 residues long. V lost 10 bases and J lost 16; bases outside the gene matches: 18. The CDR3 bases are TGTGCCACCCAAGATAAATTGACAGGGGCGTTTTTCTTC. Protein sequence: CATQDKLTGAFFF.

The rearrangement links TRBV19 to TRBJ1-4; 7 bases line up with TRBD1. This CDR3 has 14 amino acids. V lost 6 bases to trimming and J lost 8 bases; unmatched junction nucleotides: 9. Germline V gives CDR1 LNHDA, CDR2 SQIVND (reference sequence). DNA for the CDR3: TGTGCCAGTAGCCCAGGGGGAGTGAACGAAAAACTGTTTTTT. Translated: CASSPGGVNEKLFF.

The J gene is TRBJ2-7, the V gene TRBV6-6; a weak D match, TRBD2 (6 bases). The germline V gene encodes CDR1 MNHNY and CDR2 SVGAGI (reference sequence). The length of the CDR3 is 16 residues. V shed 2 bases and J shed 5 bases, with 19 bases lying between them. CDR3 protein: CASSYDGSAISNEQYF. The CDR3 DNA reads as TGTGCCAGCAGTTACGACGGGAGCGCCATATCCAACGAGCAGTACTTC.

The chain employs TRBV6-5 and TRBJ2-7; TRBD2 agrees at 9 bases. CDR1 is MNHEY and CDR2 is SVGAGI in the germline V gene. V lost 6 bases, J lost 4 bases, and 7 bases stayed unmatched. The CDR3 is 14 residues long. CDR3 loop: CASRRAGGGYEQYF. The CDR3 bases are TGTGCCAGCAGGCGAGCGGGGGGCGGGTACGAGCAGTACTTC.

The CDR3 sequence is CASSSYRGTEAFF. Here the CDR3 DNA reads TGTGCCAGCAGTAGCTACAGGGGGACTGAAGCTTTCTTT. V usage is TRBV6-1 and J usage is TRBJ1-1; 8 bases are a match to TRBD1. This CDR3 has 13 amino acids. Germline CDR1 reads MNHNS; CDR2 reads SASEGT. Trimming cost V 5 bases and J 5 bases; bases outside gene matches: 4.

The V and J genes are TRBV7-3 and TRBJ2-7, with 9 bases fitting TRBD2. Germline V gene sequence: CDR1 SGHTA, CDR2 FQGTGA. The CDR3 extends over 16 amino acids. Trimming at V came to 2 bases and at J to 1 base, leaving 6 bases not matched to a gene. The CDR3 DNA reads as TGTGCCAGCAGCTTATATCGAGCGGGGGGATCCTACGAGCAGTACTTC. It codes for CASSLYRAGGSYEQYF. Based on the CDR3 plus reference TRBV7-3 and TRBJ2-7, the full variable domain is GAGVSQTPSNKVTEKGKYVELRCDPISGHTALYWYRQSLGQGPEFLIYFQGTGAADDSGLPNDRFFAVRPEGSVSTLKIQRTERGDSAVYLCASSLYRAGGSYEQYFGPGTRLTVT.

V and J are TRBV5-1 and TRBJ1-1, with TRBD1 as a possible D gene (6 bases). Trimming pared 7 bases from V and 5 bases from J, leaving 24 bases between. The CDR3 runs 16 residues. CDR1 is SGHRS, CDR2 YFSETQ, per germline. The CDR3: CASLPGGAREGTEAFF. CDR3 sequence (DNA): TGCGCCAGCCTCCCCGGGGGGGCCAGGGAGGGGACTGAAGCTTTCTTT.

This chain uses TRBV18 with TRBJ2-1, with TRBD1 matching over 9 bases. Germline CDR1 reads KGHSH; CDR2 reads LQKENI. J was trimmed by 7 bases and V by 6 bases; bases with no gene match: 13. The CDR3 extends over 16 amino acids. The CDR3 region has the DNA TGTGCCAGCTCTAACTCCGGGACAGGGAGAAGAAATGAGCAGTTCTTC. Protein: CASSNSGTGRRNEQFF.

The V gene is TRBV2, the J gene TRBJ2-5, with TRBD2 identical over 7 bases. In germline, CDR1 is SNHLY, CDR2 FYNNEI. Trimming took 7 bases from V and 5 from J; bases not matched to a gene: 13. The CDR3 has 15 residues. CDR3 sequence: CASTRTQVGGETQYF. The CDR3, as DNA: TGTGCCAGCACCCGGACCCAGGTCGGGGGGGAGACCCAGTACTTC.